This T cell receptor beta chain was identified during a study of control samples from healthy donors and cancer patients. Only in-frame clones appear in the TCRdb table, and some are missing; sequencing was by immunoSEQ multiplex PCR. The table shows tens of thousands of clones, with 70% to 90% occurring only once. This clone has a single count. The germline gives CDR1 MNHNY, CDR2 SVGAGI (reference sequence). CDR3 length equals 14 residues. Trimming removed 5 bases at V and 3 bases at J, with 10 bases between. Sequenced input: PBMCs. The sequence was obtained from a woman aged 55-69 years with head and neck cancer. The V and J genes are TRBV6-6 and TRBJ2-2; perhaps TRBD1 as D (5 bases). The CDR3 region has the DNA TGTGCCAGCAGTACGCAGGGTGACACCGGGGAGCTGTTTTTT. It encodes CASSTQGDTGELFF.